The source of this T cell receptor (beta chain) is a study of blood T cell repertoires in COVID-19. Study details: COVID-19 samples, acute and convalescent, were from the United States, Italy and Spain.

Authors' processing steps: By means of reference gene primer amplification, nucleated cell counts were estimated. Method: immunoSEQ multiplex PCR; TCRdb's copy keeps in-frame clones and lacks some. V, J and clone size reflect that table, while D and trimming were determined from the DNA. The repertoire has over 75,000 clones, around four fifths of them found once; the top ten carry approximately 15%. This CDR3 spans 16 amino acids. Germline V gives CDR1 MDHEN, CDR2 SYDVKM. The V end lost 6 bases, the J end lost 5 bases, and 22 bases lay between the germline ends. The rearrangement uses TRBV28 and TRBJ2-5; maybe TRBD1 (5 bases). This receptor was identified in a human donor in a cohort sampled during active COVID-19. The specimen was peripheral blood. The CDR3 is CASSPFSLAAGETQYF. The DNA for the CDR3 is TGTGCCAGCAGCCCATTTTCCTTAGCCGCAGGGGAGACCCAGTACTTC.